The next 6 T cell receptor beta chains were all read from a single sample in a study of T cell repertoires in cytomegalovirus infection. Their cognate antigens are unknown. MiXCR was run by TCRdb on the reads, yielding one entry per CDR3 protein. The data show 100,000 to 150,000 distinct CDR3 sequences, more than 20% seen once. The sample taken for sequencing was PBMCs, sequenced either directly or after in vitro stimulation (not recorded which). These receptors all stem from a human donor in good health (CMV status not recorded). Some clones in this sample may be carry-over from other donors' samples.

J is TRBJ1-2 and V is TRBV20-1; D unclear. Trimming stripped 3 bases from V and 3 bases from J, with 8 bases between. The CDR3 consists of 12 residues. Germline loops: CDR1 DFQATT, CDR2 SNEGSKA (reference sequence). CDR3 protein: CSASRYDYGYTF. In DNA form, the CDR3 reads TGCAGTGCTAGCAGGTACGACTATGGCTACACCTTC.

Many counts were recorded for this clonotype. The genes are TRBV28 and TRBJ1-1, with 7 bases matching TRBD1. Germline loops: CDR1 MDHEN, CDR2 SYDVKM. The junction had 7 bases not matched to a gene; V was cut back by 6 bases and J by 6 bases. The CDR3 totals 13 residues. Written as DNA, the CDR3 is TGTGCCAGCAGCCGAGATCAGGGGGCTGAAGCTTTCTTT. Its translation is CASSRDQGAEAFF.

The V call is TRBV27, the J call TRBJ1-3; TRBD1 might be the D (5 bases). The CDR3 consists of 15 residues. Germline V gives CDR1 MNHEY, CDR2 SMNVEV (reference sequence). V was cut by 2 bases and J by 3 bases, with 11 bases left in between. The CDR3, as DNA: TGTGCCAGCAGTTTACGAGGGGTCGGTGGAAACACCATATATTTT. This codes for CASSLRGVGGNTIYF.

This clonotype occurred many times. V is TRBV7-8 and J is TRBJ2-3, with 8 bases that match TRBD2. Trimming took 5 bases from V and 4 from J; bases not matched to a gene: 14. CDR1 is SGHVS and CDR2 is FQNEAQ in the germline V gene. The CDR3 is made up of 17 amino acids. The CDR3 is CASSLRPSGSSPDTQYF. The CDR3 DNA reads as TGTGCCAGCAGCCTCCGACCAAGCGGGAGTTCGCCAGATACGCAGTATTTT.

This clonotype was counted many times. The rearrangement joins TRBV7-2 to TRBJ1-1; a weak D match, TRBD1 (6 bases). This CDR3 comprises 14 residues. Germline V gene data show CDR1 as SGHTA and CDR2 as FQGNSA. Trimming cost V 5 bases and J 0 bases, with 10 bases left between them. The DNA of the CDR3 is TGTGCCAGCAGCATAGGGGGGATGAACACTGAAGCTTTCTTT. Protein sequence: CASSIGGMNTEAFF.

This chain uses TRBV6-1 with TRBJ2-3, with D possibly TRBD1 on 6 matching bases. Looked up from germline, CDR1 is MNHNS and CDR2 is SASEGT. With 2 bases removed from V and 5 bases from J, the gap between germline ends came to 14 bases. The CDR3 consists of 15 residues. This chain's CDR3 is CASSEFEDSRDTQYF. Written as DNA, the CDR3 is TGTGCCAGCAGTGAATTCGAGGACAGTCGAGATACGCAGTATTTT.